Each of the 16 T cell receptor beta chains below was sequenced from the same sample in a study of yellow fever vaccine responses in identical twins (dated by TCRdb to the late 2010s). Libraries were constructed by RT-PCR. TCRdb shows the sequencer as Illumina HiSeq 2500. TCRdb reworked the public reads: Q25 trimming with fastp, MiXCR clone assembly, productive beta chains retained. Rows with a matching CDR3 protein are joined into one entry that keeps the most common DNA and genes. This sample is represented by under 20,000 distinct CDR3 sequences; about two thirds of them were singletons. The ten biggest clones cover roughly 2% of the sample. The input for sequencing was T cells from blood (PBMCs), unsorted or a sorted subset (not recorded which), taken before or after yellow fever vaccination (not recorded which). Receptors were obtained from a woman in her late teens or twenties who received the yellow fever vaccine. Donor details come from another sample of the same person, matched by shared clones.

V and J are TRBV27 and TRBJ1-2; D may be TRBD1 (6 bases). The CDR3 length is 13 residues. The ends were cut back, 5 bases at V and 5 bases at J, with 12 bases in the middle. From germline, CDR1 is MNHEY and CDR2 SMNVEV (reference sequence). The CDR3 loop is CASSPSGAYGYTF. The CDR3 DNA reads as TGTGCCAGCAGTCCCTCGGGGGCGTATGGCTACACCTTC.

The V and J genes are TRBV11-1 and TRBJ1-2; D is uncertain. This CDR3 has 12 amino acids. V dropped 1 base and J dropped 5 bases, with 5 bases sitting between them. The germline gives CDR1 SGHAT, CDR2 FQDESV (reference sequence). The CDR3 DNA reads as TGTGCCAGCAGCTTAGATGGGTATGGCTACACCTTC. This sequence encodes CASSLDGYGYTF. The complete variable domain, with remaining parts taken from reference TRBV11-1 and TRBJ1-2, reads EAEVAQSPRYKITEKSQAVAFWCDPISGHATLYWYRQILGQGPELLVQFQDESVVDDSQLPKDRFSAERLKGVDSTLKIQPAELGDSAMYLCASSLDGYGYTFGSGTRLTVV.

The chain couples TRBV12-3 or TRBV12-4 to TRBJ1-1, with a tentative D call TRBD1 (6 bases). The V and J ends lost 6 bases and 4 bases respectively, with 24 bases between them. The length of the CDR3 is 17 residues. This chain's CDR3 is CASRSYQLGGAVTEAFF. The CDR3 region has the DNA TGTGCCAGCAGATCCTATCAGTTGGGGGGCGCGGTCACTGAAGCTTTCTTT.

This clonotype was seen only a few times. The J gene is TRBJ2-1, the V gene TRBV3-1; no definite D call. Germline CDR1 and CDR2: LGHDT and YNNKEL (reference sequence). Trimming stripped 1 base from V and 8 bases from J, with 18 bases between. CDR3 length: 16 residues. Here the CDR3 reads CASSQGSGPLLHEQFF. In DNA form, the CDR3 reads TGTGCCAGCAGCCAAGGTTCCGGACCCCTACTCCATGAGCAGTTCTTC.

The chain recombines TRBV12-3 or TRBV12-4 with TRBJ2-1; D is ambiguous. The V gene lost 6 bases and the J gene lost 10 bases, with 13 bases spanning the gap. CDR3 length: 12 amino acids. In nucleotides, the CDR3 is TGTGCCAGCAGCCGGGTGGCAAACGAGCAGTTCTTC. It is translated as CASSRVANEQFF.

This chain links TRBV12-3 or TRBV12-4 with TRBJ1-3; no definite D call. V gave up 4 bases and J gave up 2 bases, with 6 bases separating them. This CDR3 comprises 13 residues. The CDR3, as DNA: TGTGCCAGCAGTTACCCGCCTGGAAACACCATATATTTT. Its protein is CASSYPPGNTIYF.

This clonotype was detected only once. The gene calls are TRBV11-2 and TRBJ2-7; no definite D call. Germline CDR1 reads SGHAT; CDR2 reads FQNNGV. Trimming shortened V by 3 bases and J by 2 bases, and 5 bases separated the two germline ends. This CDR3 contains 12 residues. The DNA of the CDR3 is TGTGCCAGCAGCTTTCAGGCCTACGAGCAGTACTTC. It codes for CASSFQAYEQYF.

The chain combines TRBV3-1 with TRBJ1-2; the D is unclear. The CDR3 consists of 12 residues. CDR1 is LGHDT and CDR2 is YNNKEL in the germline V gene (reference sequence). V shed 3 bases and J shed 5 bases, with 7 bases lying between them. In DNA form, the CDR3 reads TGTGCCAGCAGCCACCGGGCGTATGGCTACACCTTC. Its translation is CASSHRAYGYTF. Drawing the rest from reference TRBV3-1 and TRBJ1-2, the complete variable domain is DTAVSQTPKYLVTQMGNDKSIKCEQNLGHDTMYWYKQDSKKFLKIMFSYNNKELIINETVPNRFSPKSPDKAHLNLHINSLELGDSAVYFCASSHRAYGYTFGSGTRLTVV.

This chain connects TRBV29-1 to TRBJ1-1; D not resolved. Germline assignment: CDR1 SQVTM and CDR2 ANQGSEA. CDR3 length equals 12 residues. V was trimmed by 8 bases and J by 1 base, leaving 11 bases between them. CDR3 coding DNA: TGCAGCCTCACATTGGGGAACACTGAAGCTTTCTTT. Protein: CSLTLGNTEAFF.

As DNA, the CDR3 is TGTGCCAGCAGTGAAATGGCAGGGACTCAGCCCCAGCATTTT. Protein: CASSEMAGTQPQHF. The J gene is TRBJ1-5, the V gene TRBV2; tentatively, D is TRBD1 (5 bases). CDR1 and CDR2 (germline): SNHLY, FYNNEI. Trimming cost V 2 bases and J 6 bases, with 11 bases left between them. The CDR3 is 14 amino acids.

The chain recombines TRBV5-1 with TRBJ2-1; TRBD1 matches 7 bases. Germline CDR1 and CDR2: SGHRS and YFSETQ. CDR3 length: 17 amino acids. Trimming cost V 1 base and J 3 bases; bases outside gene matches: 10. CDR3 DNA sequence: TGCGCCAGCAGCTTGACTCTTCGGACAGGTATCTACAATGAGCAGTTCTTC. It specifies CASSLTLRTGIYNEQFF.

V and J are TRBV28 and TRBJ2-1, with unresolved D. Germline CDR1 reads MDHEN; CDR2 reads SYDVKM. Between the trimmed V and J ends, which lost 5 bases and 2 bases, there was a span of 10 bases. The CDR3 spans 14 residues. CDR3 nucleotides: TGTGCCAGCAGTGCTATAAATGCCTACAATGAGCAGTTCTTC. It translates to CASSAINAYNEQFF.

The chain employs TRBV29-1 and TRBJ2-1, with D perhaps TRBD1 or TRBD2 (5 bases each). V lost 7 bases, J lost 5 bases, and 12 bases lay in between. Germline V gene lookup returns CDR1 SQVTM and CDR2 ANQGSEA. There are 12 residues in the CDR3. The CDR3 protein is CSARDPHNEQFF. CDR3 in DNA: TGCAGCGCCCGGGACCCACACAATGAGCAGTTCTTC.

This chain links TRBV11-1 with TRBJ1-5; D is unresolved. V lost 2 bases, J lost 3 bases, and 8 bases lay in between. Germline V CDR1 and CDR2: SGHAT, FQDESV (reference sequence). CDR3 length: 14 residues. CDR3 nucleotides: TGTGCCAGCAGCTTATCACAGAACAATCAGCCCCAGCATTTT. Amino acid sequence: CASSLSQNNQPQHF. Combining the CDR3 with reference TRBV11-1 and TRBJ1-5 gives the whole variable domain EAEVAQSPRYKITEKSQAVAFWCDPISGHATLYWYRQILGQGPELLVQFQDESVVDDSQLPKDRFSAERLKGVDSTLKIQPAELGDSAMYLCASSLSQNNQPQHFGDGTRLSIL.

This chain links TRBV11-3 with TRBJ2-3; D may be TRBD1 or TRBD2 (5 bases each). The CDR3 spans 15 residues. Germline assignment: CDR1 SGHNT and CDR2 YENEEA. Trimming pared 5 bases from V and 2 bases from J, leaving 14 bases between. The CDR3 sequence: CASSLRVGDTDTQYF. The CDR3 DNA is TGTGCCAGCAGCCTGAGAGTGGGGGACACAGATACGCAGTATTTT.

J is TRBJ2-4 and V is TRBV3-1; 8 bases fit TRBD1. Trimming at V came to 0 bases and at J to 1 base, leaving 8 bases not matched to a gene. The V gene's germline CDR1 is LGHDT and CDR2 YNNKEL (reference sequence). There are 18 residues in the CDR3. CDR3 coding DNA: TGTGCCAGCAGCCAAGAGTTTACGGACAGGGTTGCCAAAAACATTCAGTACTTC. This gives the protein CASSQEFTDRVAKNIQYF.